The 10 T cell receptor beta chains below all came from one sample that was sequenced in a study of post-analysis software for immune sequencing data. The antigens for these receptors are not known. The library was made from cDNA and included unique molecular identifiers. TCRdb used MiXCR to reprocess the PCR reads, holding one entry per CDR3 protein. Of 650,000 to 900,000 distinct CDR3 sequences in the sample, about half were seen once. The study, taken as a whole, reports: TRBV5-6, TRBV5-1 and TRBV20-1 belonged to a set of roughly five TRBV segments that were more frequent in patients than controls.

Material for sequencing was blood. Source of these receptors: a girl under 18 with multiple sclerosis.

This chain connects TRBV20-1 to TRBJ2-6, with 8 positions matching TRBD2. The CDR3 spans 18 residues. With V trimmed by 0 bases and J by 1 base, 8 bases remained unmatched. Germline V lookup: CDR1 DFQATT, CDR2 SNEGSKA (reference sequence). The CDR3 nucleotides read TGCAGTGCTAGAGATATGAGCGGGAGACGTTCTGGGGCCAACGTCCTGACTTTC. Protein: CSARDMSGRRSGANVLTF.

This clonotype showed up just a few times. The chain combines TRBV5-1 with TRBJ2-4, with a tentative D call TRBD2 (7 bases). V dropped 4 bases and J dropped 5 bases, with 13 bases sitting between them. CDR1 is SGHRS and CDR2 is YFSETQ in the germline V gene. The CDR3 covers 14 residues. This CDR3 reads CASSPRGGENIQYF. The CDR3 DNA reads TGCGCCAGCAGCCCAAGGGGGGGCGAAAACATTCAGTACTTC. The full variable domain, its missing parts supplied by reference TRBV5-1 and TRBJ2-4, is KAGVTQTPRYLIKTRGQQVTLSCSPISGHRSVSWYQQTPGQGLQFLFEYFSETQRNKGNFPGRFSGRQFSNSRSEMNVSTLELGDSALYLCASSPRGGENIQYFGAGTRLSVL.

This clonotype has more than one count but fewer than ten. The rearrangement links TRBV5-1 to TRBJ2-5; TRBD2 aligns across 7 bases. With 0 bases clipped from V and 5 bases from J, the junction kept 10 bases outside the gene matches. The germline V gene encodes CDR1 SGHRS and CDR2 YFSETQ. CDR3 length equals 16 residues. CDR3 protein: CASSLVLAVAGETQYF. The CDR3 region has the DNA TGCGCCAGCAGCTTGGTTCTAGCGGTGGCAGGGGAGACCCAGTACTTC.

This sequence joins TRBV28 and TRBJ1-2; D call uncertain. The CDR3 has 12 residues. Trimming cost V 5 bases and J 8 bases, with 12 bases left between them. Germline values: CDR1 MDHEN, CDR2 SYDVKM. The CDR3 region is CASSAEVGGYTF. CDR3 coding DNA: TGTGCCAGCAGTGCGGAAGTAGGGGGCTACACCTTC.

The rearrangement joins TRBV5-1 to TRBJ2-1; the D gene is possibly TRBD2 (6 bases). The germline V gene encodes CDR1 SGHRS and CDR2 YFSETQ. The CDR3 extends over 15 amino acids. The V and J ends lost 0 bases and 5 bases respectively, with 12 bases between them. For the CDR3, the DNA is TGCGCCAGCAGCTTGGAACTAGCCGATGACAATGAGCAGTTCTTC. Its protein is CASSLELADDNEQFF.

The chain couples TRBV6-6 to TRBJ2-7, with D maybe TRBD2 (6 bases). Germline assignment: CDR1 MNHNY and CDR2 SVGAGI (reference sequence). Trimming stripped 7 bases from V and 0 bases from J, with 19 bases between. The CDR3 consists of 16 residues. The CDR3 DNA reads TGTGCCAGCACCACCCCTGGCGGGATCTACTCCTACGAGCAGTACTTC. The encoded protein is CASTTPGGIYSYEQYF.

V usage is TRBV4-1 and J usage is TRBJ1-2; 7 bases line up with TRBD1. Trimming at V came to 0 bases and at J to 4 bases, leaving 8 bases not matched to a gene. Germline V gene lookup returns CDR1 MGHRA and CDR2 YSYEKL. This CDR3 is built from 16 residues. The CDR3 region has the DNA TGCGCCAGCAGCCAAGATCCCACAGGGGTGGTCTATGGCTACACCTTC. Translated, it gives CASSQDPTGVVYGYTF.

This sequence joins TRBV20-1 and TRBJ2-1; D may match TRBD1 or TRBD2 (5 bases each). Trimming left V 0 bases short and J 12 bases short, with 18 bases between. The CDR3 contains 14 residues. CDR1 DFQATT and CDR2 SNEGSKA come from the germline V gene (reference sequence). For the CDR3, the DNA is TGCAGTGCTAGAGATAAACCCCAGACTGGGGGGCAGTTCTTC. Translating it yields CSARDKPQTGGQFF.

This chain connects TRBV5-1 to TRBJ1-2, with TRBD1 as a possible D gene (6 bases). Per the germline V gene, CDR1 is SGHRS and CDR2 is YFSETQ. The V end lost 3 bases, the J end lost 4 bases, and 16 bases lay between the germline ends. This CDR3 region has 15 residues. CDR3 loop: CASSYRTAAIYGYTF. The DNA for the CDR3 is TGCGCCAGCAGCTACCGGACAGCAGCAATCTATGGCTACACCTTC.

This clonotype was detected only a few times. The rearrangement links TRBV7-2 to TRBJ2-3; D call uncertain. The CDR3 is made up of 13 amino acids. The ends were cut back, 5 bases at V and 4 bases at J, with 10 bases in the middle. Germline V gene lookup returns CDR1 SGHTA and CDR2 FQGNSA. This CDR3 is CASSMALADTQYF. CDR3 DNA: TGTGCCAGCAGCATGGCCTTAGCAGATACGCAGTATTTT.